This T cell receptor beta chain originates from a study of OX40 agonist ivuxolimab in advanced cancers. Study at large: The patients got ivuxolimab, which is an agonistic anti-OX40 (CD134) antibody. Administration of intravenous ivuxolimab to patients occurred every 2 weeks at 0.01 to 10 mg/kg.

Sequencing used immunoSEQ multiplex PCR; TCRdb keeps in-frame clones, though not all of them. The sample has roughly 50,000 clones, roughly 89% seen once. CDR3 length equals 17 residues. Germline-derived CDR1 and CDR2 are MGHRA and YSYEKL. After removal of 6 bases from V and 1 base from J, the junction contained 12 bases not matched to a gene. This clone has just a few counts. Its specificity is unknown. Study-level points and caveats: CD8+ T cells were the subset that, on average, had more expanded clones than CD4+. It was not determined which antigens were specifically recognized by the peripheral T cells that had undergone clonal expansion.

The chain recombines TRBV4-1 with TRBJ2-7; 10 bases fit TRBD1. This receptor was obtained from an adult with an advanced solid tumor such as melanoma, head and neck, liver or kidney cancer. The specimen was CD4+ or CD8+ T cells sorted from blood, collected in a trial of the OX40 agonist ivuxolimab. The CDR3 bases are TGCGCCAGCAGTCCGCTGGGACAGGGGTTAATTTCCTACGAGCAGTACTTC. This encodes CASSPLGQGLISYEQYF.